This TCR beta chain is drawn from a study of blood T cells in healthy people across ages. Germline lookup yields CDR1 MNHEY and CDR2 SVGAGI. The CDR3 spans 15 residues. V was trimmed by 4 bases and J by 8 bases, leaving 18 bases between them. Whole-study findings and limits: Because donor CMV status was unknown, expanded clonotype changes were possibly confounded.

For this clonotype: What it recognizes is unknown.

The donors, aged about 6 to 90, were healthy Caucasians from Russia. Primers used in a second PCR of about 6 to 11 cycles were a sample-barcoded 5' primer and a J-beta primer mix. The study obtained at least 3 million CDR3-containing paired-end reads from every sample. Via MiXCR, TCRdb re-called the 5' RACE reads, giving one row per CDR3 protein. The data contain under 850,000 distinct CDR3 sequences, around 36% of them seen just once; the ten biggest clones take up 10% to 15%. This sequence was found in a man in his late teens or twenties in good health. The specimen sequenced was blood. The chain links TRBV6-5 to TRBJ2-1, with a tentative D call TRBD2 (5 bases). CDR3 coding DNA: TGTGCCAGCAGTTCCCCGGGGTCCCCTGAGGATGAGCAGTTCTTC. This sequence encodes CASSSPGSPEDEQFF.